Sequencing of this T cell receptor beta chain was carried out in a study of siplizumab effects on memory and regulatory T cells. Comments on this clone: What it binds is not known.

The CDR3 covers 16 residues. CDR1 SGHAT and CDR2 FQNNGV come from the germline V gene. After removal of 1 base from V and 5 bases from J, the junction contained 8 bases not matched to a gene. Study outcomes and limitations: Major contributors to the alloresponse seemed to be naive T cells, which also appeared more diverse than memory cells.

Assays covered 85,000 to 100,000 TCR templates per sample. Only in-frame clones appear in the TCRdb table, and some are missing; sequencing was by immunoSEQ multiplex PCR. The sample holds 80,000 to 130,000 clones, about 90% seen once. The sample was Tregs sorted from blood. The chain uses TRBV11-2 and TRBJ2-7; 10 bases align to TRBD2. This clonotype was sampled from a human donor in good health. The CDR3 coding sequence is TGTGCCAGCAGCTTAGGGCTAGCGGGAGTGCCCCACGAGCAGTACTTC. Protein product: CASSLGLAGVPHEQYF.